The clone carrying this TCR beta chain appeared a single time. These data are taken from a study of OX40 agonist ivuxolimab in advanced cancers. At the level of the study: Recorded diagnoses for dose-escalation patients were hepatocellular carcinoma, melanoma, renal cell or head and neck cancer.

Libraries were prepared by immunoSEQ multiplex PCR; TCRdb keeps only in-frame clonotypes and omits some of them. The sample consists of more than 50,000 clones, 84% of them appearing once. Patients were ruled out by autoimmune disease history or systemic immunosuppression. V lost 5 bases and J lost 6; bases outside the gene matches: 11. The CDR3 is 15 residues long. CDR1 is SGHRS and CDR2 is YFSETQ in the germline V gene. Specimen: CD4+ or CD8+ T cells sorted from blood, collected in a trial of the OX40 agonist ivuxolimab. The sequence was obtained from an adult with an advanced solid tumor such as melanoma, head and neck, liver or kidney cancer. The chain combines TRBV5-1 with TRBJ2-7, with 10 bases identical to TRBD1. The DNA for the CDR3 is TGCGCCAGCAGTTCCACCGGGACAGGGGAGGGCGAGCAGTACTTC. Amino acid sequence: CASSSTGTGEGEQYF.